Shown below are 22 T cell receptor beta chains from a single sample sequenced in a study of OX40 agonist ivuxolimab in advanced cancers. Produced via immunoSEQ multiplex PCR; TCRdb's table is partial and in-frame only. The sample includes some 90,000 clones, over 75% seen only once; the top ten take roughly 4.9%. This specimen was CD4+ or CD8+ T cells sorted from blood, taken in a trial of the OX40 agonist ivuxolimab. These receptors all stem from an adult with an advanced solid tumor such as melanoma, head and neck, liver or kidney cancer.

V and J are TRBV5-1 and TRBJ1-2; 10 bases are shared with TRBD1. This CDR3 comprises 20 residues. The J segment lost 4 bases and the V segment lost 0 bases, leaving 18 bases of the junction unmatched. In germline, CDR1 is SGHRS, CDR2 YFSETQ. CDR3 loop: CASSLAGGNSDRGLIYGYTF. DNA for the CDR3: TGCGCCAGCAGCTTGGCCGGGGGTAATTCTGACAGGGGGCTTATCTATGGCTACACCTTC. Full variable domain (missing parts from reference TRBV5-1 and TRBJ1-2): KAGVTQTPRYLIKTRGQQVTLSCSPISGHRSVSWYQQTPGQGLQFLFEYFSETQRNKGNFPGRFSGRQFSNSRSEMNVSTLELGDSALYLCASSLAGGNSDRGLIYGYTFGSGTRLTVV.

This clone was counted between two and nine times. The chain is built from TRBV11-3 and TRBJ2-3; 12 bases line up with TRBD2. V lost 5 bases to trimming and J lost 7 bases; unmatched junction nucleotides: 7. The germline CDR1 and CDR2 sequences are SGHNT and YENEEA. The CDR3 has 15 residues. The CDR3 protein is CASSTRLAGVHTQYF. The CDR3 DNA sequence: TGTGCCAGCAGCACCCGACTAGCGGGAGTACATACGCAGTATTTT.

V is TRBV6-1 and J is TRBJ2-7; D is uncertain. In germline, CDR1 is MNHNS, CDR2 SASEGT. Trimming removed 4 bases from V and 3 bases from J, with 10 bases in between. CDR3 size: 13 residues. CDR3 sequence (DNA): TGTGCCAGCAGTGTGACGGGTTACTACGAGCAGTACTTC. Translating gives CASSVTGYYEQYF.

The V call is TRBV19, the J call TRBJ2-2, with 7 nucleotides matching TRBD1. The CDR3 length is 14 residues. Germline V gene data show CDR1 as LNHDA and CDR2 as SQIVND (reference sequence). V shed 3 bases and J 6 bases; nucleotides not matched to a gene: 4. CDR3: CASSMGTAAGELFF. The CDR3 coding sequence is TGTGCCAGTAGTATGGGGACAGCTGCCGGGGAGCTGTTTTTT.

The chain is built from TRBV10-1 and TRBJ2-1, with a weak D call TRBD2 (6 bases). Germline V lookup: CDR1 WNHNN, CDR2 SYGVQD (reference sequence). Trimming removed 0 bases from V and 0 bases from J, with 6 bases in between. This CDR3 has 15 amino acids. This CDR3 is CASSESRGSYNEQFF. CDR3 coding DNA: TGCGCCAGCAGTGAGTCGCGGGGCTCCTACAATGAGCAGTTCTTC.

The rearrangement uses TRBV11-3 and TRBJ2-7, with a tentative D call TRBD1 (6 bases). Deletions cut 5 bases from V and 2 bases from J, with 13 bases between. The CDR3 consists of 14 residues. CDR1 and CDR2 (germline): SGHNT, YENEEA. The CDR3 region is CASSPENRAYEQYF. The CDR3 DNA is TGTGCCAGCAGCCCCGAAAACAGGGCCTACGAGCAGTACTTC.

The chain combines TRBV6-5 with TRBJ2-7, with D uncertain. This CDR3 has 12 residues. V was trimmed by 6 bases and J by 2 bases, leaving 8 bases between them. Germline V lookup: CDR1 MNHEY, CDR2 SVGAGI. The CDR3 sequence is CASRSLTYEQYV. CDR3 nucleotides: TGTGCCAGCAGATCACTAACCTACGAGCAGTACGTC.

V and J are TRBV11-3 and TRBJ2-1, with D possibly TRBD2 on 6 matching bases. The germline V gene has CDR1 SGHNT and CDR2 YENEEA. V shed 1 base and J shed 5 bases, with 12 bases lying between them. The CDR3 runs 15 residues. The CDR3 coding sequence is TGTGCCAGCAGCTTAGTTGCGGGGACGAACAATGAGCAGTTCTTC. It translates to CASSLVAGTNNEQFF.

Note on this clone: Other DNA sequences in the sample encode the same CDR3. This sequence joins TRBV5-1 and TRBJ2-5; a possible D gene is TRBD2 (6 bases). Trimming pared 0 bases from V and 0 bases from J, leaving 6 bases between. The CDR3 consists of 14 residues. Germline CDR1 and CDR2: SGHRS and YFSETQ. The DNA for the CDR3 is TGCGCCAGCAGCTTGGGACTAGACCAAGAGACCCAGTACTTC. This translates into CASSLGLDQETQYF.

This chain links TRBV30 with TRBJ1-1, with D unclear. The length of the CDR3 is 10 residues. The ends were cut back, 8 bases at V and 6 bases at J, with 10 bases in the middle. CDR1 and CDR2 (germline): GTSNPN, SVGIG (reference sequence). CDR3 residues: CALGYPEAFF. The CDR3, as DNA: TGTGCCCTAGGGTATCCTGAAGCTTTCTTT.

This clone was observed a handful of times. The rearrangement joins TRBV10-3 to TRBJ2-7; D call uncertain. Germline V gives CDR1 ENHRY, CDR2 SYGVKD. The CDR3 length is 12 residues. Deletions cut 4 bases from V and 6 bases from J, with 10 bases between. Here the CDR3 reads CAISGTAGEQYV. The CDR3 DNA is TGTGCCATCAGTGGAACGGCCGGCGAGCAGTACGTC.

The V call is TRBV9, the J call TRBJ2-1, with 11 bases identical to TRBD2. J gave up 9 bases and V 2 bases, and 7 bases lay outside the gene matches. The CDR3 is 15 residues long. Germline values: CDR1 SGDLS, CDR2 YYNGEE. CDR3 bases: TGTGCCAGCAGCGTGAGACTAGCGGGGCTGGGTGAGCAGTTCTTC. Protein sequence: CASSVRLAGLGEQFF.

This sequence joins TRBV9 and TRBJ2-1; 7 bases are a match to TRBD2. V was pared by 0 bases and J by 5 bases, with 14 bases of the junction left unmatched. CDR1 and CDR2 from the germline V gene are SGDLS and YYNGEE. This CDR3 contains 18 residues. The CDR3 DNA reads TGTGCCAGCAGCGTAGCCCGGGGGAGGGACCCATCACACAATGAGCAGTTCTTC. Translated: CASSVARGRDPSHNEQFF.

V gene TRBV30 combines with J gene TRBJ2-5, with 7 bases fitting TRBD1. Trimming at V came to 7 bases and at J to 1 base, leaving 3 bases not matched to a gene. Germline CDR1 and CDR2: GTSNPN and SVGIG (reference sequence). The CDR3 runs to 12 residues. CDR3 loop: CASTGFQETQYF. The DNA for the CDR3 is TGTGCCTCGACAGGGTTCCAAGAGACCCAGTACTTC. Full variable domain (remainder filled in from reference TRBV30 and TRBJ2-5): SQTIHQWPATLVQPVGSPLSLECTVEGTSNPNLYWYRQAAGRGLQLLFYSVGIGQISSEVPQNLSASRPQDRQFILSSKKLLLSDSGFYLCASTGFQETQYFGPGTRLLVL.

This chain uses TRBV19 with TRBJ1-4, with TRBD1 identical over 7 bases. Germline V gives CDR1 LNHDA, CDR2 SQIVND (reference sequence). The CDR3 contains 14 residues. Trimming removed 3 bases from V and 3 bases from J; junction bases left unmatched: 1. DNA of the CDR3: TGTGCCAGTAGTATGGGACAGTCTAATGAAAAACTGTTTTTT. It translates to CASSMGQSNEKLFF. The whole variable domain, remainder taken from reference TRBV19 and TRBJ1-4, is DGGITQSPKYLFRKEGQNVTLSCEQNLNHDAMYWYRQDPGQGLRLIYYSQIVNDFQKGDIAEGYSVSREKKESFPLTVTSAQKNPTAFYLCASSMGQSNEKLFFGSGTQLSVL.

The gene calls are TRBV6-5 and TRBJ1-2; D perhaps matches TRBD1 (5 bases). Deletions cut 7 bases from V and 0 bases from J, with 9 bases between. The CDR3 is 13 amino acids. Germline V gene data show CDR1 as MNHEY and CDR2 as SVGAGI. CDR3 loop: CASTRGANYGYTF. The CDR3 DNA is TGTGCCAGCACGAGGGGTGCTAACTATGGCTACACCTTC.

The V call is TRBV2, the J call TRBJ2-1; D not resolved. The germline V and J ends were trimmed by 0 bases and 13 bases, with 10 bases remaining between them. CDR1 SNHLY and CDR2 FYNNEI come from the germline V gene. The CDR3 is 12 residues long. For the CDR3, the DNA is TGTGCCAGCAGTGAAGCGAGACGGCAACAGTTCTTC. Amino acid sequence: CASSEARRQQFF.

This rearrangement joins TRBV27 to TRBJ1-2; 8 bases align to TRBD1. This CDR3 is built from 13 residues. In germline, CDR1 is MNHEY, CDR2 SMNVEV (reference sequence). V shed 5 bases and J 4 bases; nucleotides not matched to a gene: 3. CDR3 coding DNA: TGTGCCAGCAGTGCCGACAGGGGCTATGGCTACACCTTC. This encodes CASSADRGYGYTF.

The rearrangement uses TRBV7-9 and TRBJ1-3; D unclear. Germline assignment: CDR1 SEHNR and CDR2 FQNEAQ (reference sequence). V was pared by 1 base and J by 3 bases, with 7 bases between. The CDR3 contains 14 residues. CDR3 protein: CASSLVSDGNTIYF. CDR3 bases: TGTGCCAGCAGCTTAGTATCTGATGGAAACACCATATATTTT. Full variable domain (missing parts from reference TRBV7-9 and TRBJ1-3): DTGVSQNPRHKITKRGQNVTFRCDPISEHNRLYWYRQTLGQGPEFLTYFQNEAQLEKSRLLSDRFSAERPKGSFSTLEIQRTEQGDSAMYLCASSLVSDGNTIYFGEGSWLTVV.

This sequence joins TRBV5-1 and TRBJ2-1, with TRBD2 identical over 15 bases. The V gene's germline CDR1 is SGHRS and CDR2 YFSETQ. The trim removed 4 bases at V and 8 bases at J, leaving 10 bases unmatched. This CDR3 has 17 residues. The CDR3 loop is CASSAGLAGGIGYEQFF. CDR3 sequence (DNA): TGCGCCAGCAGCGCGGGACTAGCGGGAGGAATCGGGTATGAGCAGTTCTTC.

The chain employs TRBV18 and TRBJ2-3; 8 bases are a match to TRBD2. The CDR3 has 16 residues. V shed 6 bases and J 5 bases; nucleotides not matched to a gene: 13. Germline CDR1 and CDR2: KGHSH and LQKENI. This CDR3 is CASSPLGSGSVDTQYF. The DNA for the CDR3 is TGTGCCAGCTCGCCGCTGGGGAGCGGGAGTGTAGATACGCAGTATTTT.

This clone was counted once. The chain links TRBV11-3 to TRBJ2-2; D unresolved. V was trimmed by 5 bases and J by 6 bases, leaving 16 bases between them. The CDR3 runs 15 residues. CDR1 is SGHNT, CDR2 YENEEA, per germline. The CDR3 region is CASSELRSVPGELFF. The CDR3 DNA reads as TGTGCCAGCAGCGAACTTAGGTCCGTCCCCGGGGAGCTGTTTTTT.